This T cell receptor (beta chain) was sequenced in a study of neurological immune-mediated disorders. The CDR3 is made up of 15 amino acids. V lost 5 bases, J lost 10 bases, and 21 bases lay in between. Germline CDR1 LGHDT, CDR2 YNNKEL (reference sequence). In TCRdb, the 5' RACE reads were re-called with MiXCR into one record per CDR3 protein. The profile shows roughly 66,000 distinct CDR3 sequences, approximately 5% of them singletons. There are a few counts of this clonotype. The sequence derives from a woman aged 65 to 85 with multiple sclerosis. Material: PBMCs. The chain joins TRBV3-1 to TRBJ2-1; no definite D call. In DNA form, the CDR3 reads TGTGCCAGCAGCATAAGAAAAATATTAGGTGGCGAGCAGTTCTTC. Residues: CASSIRKILGGEQFF.